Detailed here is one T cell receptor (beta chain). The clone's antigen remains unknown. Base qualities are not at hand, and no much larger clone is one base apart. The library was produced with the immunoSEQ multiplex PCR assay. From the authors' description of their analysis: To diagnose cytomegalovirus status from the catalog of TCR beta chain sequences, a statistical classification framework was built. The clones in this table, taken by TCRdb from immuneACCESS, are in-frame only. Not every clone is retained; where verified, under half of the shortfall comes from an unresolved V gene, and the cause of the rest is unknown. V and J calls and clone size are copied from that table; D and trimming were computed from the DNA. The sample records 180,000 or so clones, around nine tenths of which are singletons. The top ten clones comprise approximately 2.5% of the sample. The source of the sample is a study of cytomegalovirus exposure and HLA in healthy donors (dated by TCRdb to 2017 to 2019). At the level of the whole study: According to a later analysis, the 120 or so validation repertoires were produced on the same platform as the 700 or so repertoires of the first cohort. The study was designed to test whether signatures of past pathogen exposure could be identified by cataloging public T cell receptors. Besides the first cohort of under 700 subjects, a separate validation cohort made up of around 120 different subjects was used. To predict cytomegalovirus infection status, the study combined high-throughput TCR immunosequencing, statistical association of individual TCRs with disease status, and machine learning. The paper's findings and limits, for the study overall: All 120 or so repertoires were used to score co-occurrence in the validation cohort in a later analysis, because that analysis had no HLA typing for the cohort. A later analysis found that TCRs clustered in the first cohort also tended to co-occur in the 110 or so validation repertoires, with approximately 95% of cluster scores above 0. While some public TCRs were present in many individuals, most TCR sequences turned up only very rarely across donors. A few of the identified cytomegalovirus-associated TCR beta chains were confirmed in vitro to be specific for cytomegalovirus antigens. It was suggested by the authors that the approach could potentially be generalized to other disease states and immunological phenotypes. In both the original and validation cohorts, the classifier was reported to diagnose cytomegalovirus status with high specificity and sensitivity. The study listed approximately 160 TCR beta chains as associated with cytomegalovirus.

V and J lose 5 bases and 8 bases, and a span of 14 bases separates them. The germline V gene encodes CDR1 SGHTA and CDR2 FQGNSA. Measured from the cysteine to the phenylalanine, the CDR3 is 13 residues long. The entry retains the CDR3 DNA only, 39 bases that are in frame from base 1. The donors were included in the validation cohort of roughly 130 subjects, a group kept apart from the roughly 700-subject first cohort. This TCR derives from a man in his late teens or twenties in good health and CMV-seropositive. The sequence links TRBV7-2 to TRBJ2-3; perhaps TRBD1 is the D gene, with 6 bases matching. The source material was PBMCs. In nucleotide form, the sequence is TGTGCCAGCAGCCATTCCTTAGGGGGTACGCAGTATTTT. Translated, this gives CASSHSLGGTQYF.